The clone carrying this T cell receptor beta chain has at least ten counts. Its cognate antigen is unknown. On the basis of clinical symptoms, serum thyroxine and TRAb, thyroid ultrasound and orbital computed tomography, diagnoses were made. Fresh 10 ml peripheral blood yielded PBMCs. Trimming removed 0 bases from V and 7 bases from J, with 10 bases in between. The CDR3 is made up of 13 amino acids. The V gene's germline CDR1 is DFQATT and CDR2 SNEGSKA (reference sequence). TCR beta CDR3 regions were amplified from RNA transcripts. HTBI primers were employed in a first-round RT-PCR of the TCR CDR3. TCRdb re-analysed the multiplex PCR reads in MiXCR, keeping a single row per CDR3 protein. The sample consists of some 580,000 distinct CDR3 sequences, 16% of them appearing once. These data belong to a study of T cells in Graves' hyperthyroidism and ophthalmopathy. Whole-study results and caveats: Patients with ophthalmopathy were separated from those with stable hyperthyroidism by a 13 V-J model. Most clonotypes expanded in thyroid above 0.001 were likewise present in blood.

The clonotype comes from a middle-aged woman with Graves' ophthalmopathy. Sequences were obtained from blood. The rearrangement joins TRBV20-1 to TRBJ1-5, with D unclear. This chain's CDR3 is CSAREGSTQPQHF. The CDR3 DNA reads TGCAGTGCTAGAGAAGGCAGTACCCAGCCCCAGCATTTT.